This T cell receptor (beta chain) was sequenced in a study of T-cell reconstitution after alpha-beta-depleted transplantation in children. This clonotype was counted between two and nine times. As it was prepared, the TCRbeta library received unique molecular identifiers. One entry per CDR3 protein results from TCRdb running MiXCR on the PCR reads. This sample has about 980,000 distinct CDR3 sequences; about 29% occur once, and the top ten carry around 30%. The germline CDR1 and CDR2 sequences are SQVTM and ANQGSEA. The CDR3 has 17 residues. With 7 bases removed from V and 2 bases from J, the gap between germline ends came to 26 bases.

The material sequenced was PBMCs, mostly from graft donor cells, taken 360 days after TCRalphabeta/CD19-depleted stem cell transplant. The clonotype comes from a boy under two years old who had a stem cell transplant for SCID, so the T cells may come from the graft donor. The chain uses TRBV29-1 and TRBJ1-1; tentatively, D is TRBD1 (5 bases). The CDR3 DNA sequence: TGCAGCGCCCAGGGAGAAAAGGGTGGGCCGAGAAACACTGAAGCTTTCTTT. As protein: CSAQGEKGGPRNTEAFF. Together with reference TRBV29-1 and TRBJ1-1, the CDR3 gives the full variable domain: SAVISQKPSRDICQRGTSLTIQCQVDSQVTMMFWYRQQPGQSLTLIATANQGSEATYESGFVIDKFPISRPNLTFSTLTVSNMSPEDSSIYLCSAQGEKGGPRNTEAFFGQGTRLTVV.